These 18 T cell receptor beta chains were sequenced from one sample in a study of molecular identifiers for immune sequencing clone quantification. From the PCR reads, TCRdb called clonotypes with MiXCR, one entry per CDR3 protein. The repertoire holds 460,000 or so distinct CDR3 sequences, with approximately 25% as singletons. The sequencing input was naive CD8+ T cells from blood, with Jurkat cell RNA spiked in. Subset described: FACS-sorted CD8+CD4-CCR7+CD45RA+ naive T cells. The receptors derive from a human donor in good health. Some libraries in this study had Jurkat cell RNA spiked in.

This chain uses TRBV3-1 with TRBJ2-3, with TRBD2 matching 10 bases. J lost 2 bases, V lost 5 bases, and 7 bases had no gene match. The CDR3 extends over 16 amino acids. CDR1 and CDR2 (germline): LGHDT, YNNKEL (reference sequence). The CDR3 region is CASSTFLAGATDTQYF. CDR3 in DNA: TGTGCCAGCAGCACATTCCTAGCGGGGGCCACAGATACGCAGTATTTT.

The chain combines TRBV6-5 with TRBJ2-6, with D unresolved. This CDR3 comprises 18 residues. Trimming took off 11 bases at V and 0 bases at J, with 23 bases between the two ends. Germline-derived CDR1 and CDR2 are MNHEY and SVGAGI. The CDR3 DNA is TGTGCCGGCACCCCCTGGCTGACTGCACCCTCTGGGGCCAACGTCCTGACTTTC. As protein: CAGTPWLTAPSGANVLTF.

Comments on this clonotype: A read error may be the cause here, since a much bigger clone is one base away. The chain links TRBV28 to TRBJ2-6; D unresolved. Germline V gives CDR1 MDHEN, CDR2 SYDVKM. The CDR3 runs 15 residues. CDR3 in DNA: TGTGCCAGCAGTTTGATTAACTCTGAGGCCAACGTCCTGACTTTC. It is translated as CASSLINSEANVLTF.

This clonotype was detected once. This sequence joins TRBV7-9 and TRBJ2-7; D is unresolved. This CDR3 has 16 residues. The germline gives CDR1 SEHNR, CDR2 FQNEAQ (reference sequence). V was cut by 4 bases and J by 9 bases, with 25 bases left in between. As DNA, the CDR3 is TGTGCCAGCAGCTCGCCCAAAGACGCCTGTACCTCGGGGCAGTACTTC. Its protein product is CASSSPKDACTSGQYF.

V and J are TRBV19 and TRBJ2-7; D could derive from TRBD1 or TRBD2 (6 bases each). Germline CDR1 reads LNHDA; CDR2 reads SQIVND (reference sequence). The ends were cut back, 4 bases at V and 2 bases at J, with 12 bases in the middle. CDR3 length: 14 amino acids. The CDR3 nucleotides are TGTGCCAGTAGTAGGGGGGCAGCCGCCTACGAGCAGTACTTC. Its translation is CASSRGAAAYEQYF.

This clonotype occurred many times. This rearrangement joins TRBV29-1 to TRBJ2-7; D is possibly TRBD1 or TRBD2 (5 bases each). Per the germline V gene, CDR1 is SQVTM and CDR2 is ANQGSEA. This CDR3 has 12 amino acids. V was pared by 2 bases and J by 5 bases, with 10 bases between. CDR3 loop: CSVEFWGNEQYF. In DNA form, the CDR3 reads TGCAGCGTTGAATTTTGGGGGAACGAGCAGTACTTC.

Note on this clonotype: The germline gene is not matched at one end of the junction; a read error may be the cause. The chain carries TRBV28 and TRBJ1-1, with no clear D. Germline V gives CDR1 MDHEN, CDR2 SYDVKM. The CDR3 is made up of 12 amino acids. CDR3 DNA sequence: TGTGCCAGCAGTCTACCCAGTGCTGAAACTTTCTTT. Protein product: CASSLPSAETFF.

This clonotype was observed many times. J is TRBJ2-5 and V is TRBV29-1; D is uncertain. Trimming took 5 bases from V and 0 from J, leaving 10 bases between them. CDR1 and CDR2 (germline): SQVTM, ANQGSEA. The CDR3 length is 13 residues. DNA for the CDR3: TGCAGCGTTTTAGGGTTGTACCAAGAGACCCAGTACTTC. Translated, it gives CSVLGLYQETQYF. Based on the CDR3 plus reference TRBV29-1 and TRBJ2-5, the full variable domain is SAVISQKPSRDICQRGTSLTIQCQVDSQVTMMFWYRQQPGQSLTLIATANQGSEATYESGFVIDKFPISRPNLTFSTLTVSNMSPEDSSIYLCSVLGLYQETQYFGPGTRLLVL.

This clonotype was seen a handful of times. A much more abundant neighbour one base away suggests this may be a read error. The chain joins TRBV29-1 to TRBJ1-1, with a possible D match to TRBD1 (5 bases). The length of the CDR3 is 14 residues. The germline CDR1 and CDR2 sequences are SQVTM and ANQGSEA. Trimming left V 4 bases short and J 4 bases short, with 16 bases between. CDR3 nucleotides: TGCAGCGTTGTACCGGACATTTTGAGCACTGAAGCTTTCTTT. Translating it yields CSVVPDILSTEAFF.

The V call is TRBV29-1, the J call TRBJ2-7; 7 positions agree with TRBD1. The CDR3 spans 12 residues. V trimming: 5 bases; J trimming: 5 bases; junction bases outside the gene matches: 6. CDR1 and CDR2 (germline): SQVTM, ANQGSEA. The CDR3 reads CSVLDRNHEQYF. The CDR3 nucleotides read TGCAGCGTTTTGGACAGGAACCACGAGCAGTACTTC.

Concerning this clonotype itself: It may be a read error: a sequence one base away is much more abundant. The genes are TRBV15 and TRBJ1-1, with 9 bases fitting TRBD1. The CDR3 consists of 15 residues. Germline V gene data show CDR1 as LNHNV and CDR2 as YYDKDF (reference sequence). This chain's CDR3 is CATSRLGQGFAEASF. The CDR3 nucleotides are TGTGCCACCAGCAGACTGGGACAGGGTTTCGCTGAAGCTTCCTTT.

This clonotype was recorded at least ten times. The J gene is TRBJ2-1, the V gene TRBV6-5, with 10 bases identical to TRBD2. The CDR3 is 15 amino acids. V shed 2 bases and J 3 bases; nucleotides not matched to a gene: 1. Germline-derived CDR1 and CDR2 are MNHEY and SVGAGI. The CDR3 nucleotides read TGTGCCAGCAGTTACCTAGCGGGAGACTACAATGAGCAGTTCTTC. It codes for CASSYLAGDYNEQFF.

CDR3 DNA sequence: TGTGCCAGCAGCGTAGCGCAGGGAGGGAGGGACGAGCAGTACTTC. Translated: CASSVAQGGRDEQYF. The rearrangement uses TRBV9 and TRBJ2-7; TRBD2 matches 7 bases. This CDR3 contains 15 residues. The germline V gene has CDR1 SGDLS and CDR2 YYNGEE. V shed 0 bases, J shed 5 bases, and the junction held 8 bases outside the gene matches. The full variable domain, completed using reference TRBV9 and TRBJ2-7, is DSGVTQTPKHLITATGQRVTLRCSPRSGDLSVYWYQQSLDQGLQFLIQYYNGEERAKGNILERFSAQQFPDLHSELNLSSLELGDSALYFCASSVAQGGRDEQYFGPGTRLTVT.

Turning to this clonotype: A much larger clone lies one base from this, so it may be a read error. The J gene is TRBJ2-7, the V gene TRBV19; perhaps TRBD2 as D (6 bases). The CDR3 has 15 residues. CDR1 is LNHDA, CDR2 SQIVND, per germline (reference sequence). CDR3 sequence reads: CASSGAPGTVYKQYF. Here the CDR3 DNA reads TGTGCCAGTAGTGGAGCCCCCGGGACTGTCTACAAGCAGTACTTC.

CDR3 in amino acids: CASRAAPPLNTEAFF. DNA of the CDR3: TGCGCCAGCAGAGCTGCCCCGCCTTTGAACACTGAAGCTTTCTTT. This chain links TRBV4-1 with TRBJ1-1; D is undetermined. V shed 6 bases and J shed 0 bases, with 14 bases lying between them. Germline CDR1 reads MGHRA; CDR2 reads YSYEKL. The CDR3 consists of 15 residues.

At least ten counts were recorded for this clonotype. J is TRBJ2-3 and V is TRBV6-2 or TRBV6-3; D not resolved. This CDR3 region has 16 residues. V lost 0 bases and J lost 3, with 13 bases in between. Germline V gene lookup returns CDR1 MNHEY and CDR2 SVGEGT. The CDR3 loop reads CASSYSIEKVTDTQYF. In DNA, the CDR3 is TGTGCCAGCAGTTACTCGATTGAGAAGGTAACAGATACGCAGTATTTT.

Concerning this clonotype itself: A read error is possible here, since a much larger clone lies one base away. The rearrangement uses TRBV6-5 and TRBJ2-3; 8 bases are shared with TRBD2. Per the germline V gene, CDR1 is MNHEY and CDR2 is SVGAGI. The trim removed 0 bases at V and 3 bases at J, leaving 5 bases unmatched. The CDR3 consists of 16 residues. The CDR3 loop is CASSYSPSGCTDTQYF. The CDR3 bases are TGTGCCAGCAGTTACTCGCCTAGCGGGTGTACAGATACGCAGTATTTT.

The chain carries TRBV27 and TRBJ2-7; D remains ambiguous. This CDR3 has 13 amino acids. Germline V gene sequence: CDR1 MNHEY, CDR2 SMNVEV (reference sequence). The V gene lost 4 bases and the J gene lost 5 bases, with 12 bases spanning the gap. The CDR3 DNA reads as TGTGCCAGCAGTTCACGTGTACTCCACGAGCAGTACTTC. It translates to CASSSRVLHEQYF.